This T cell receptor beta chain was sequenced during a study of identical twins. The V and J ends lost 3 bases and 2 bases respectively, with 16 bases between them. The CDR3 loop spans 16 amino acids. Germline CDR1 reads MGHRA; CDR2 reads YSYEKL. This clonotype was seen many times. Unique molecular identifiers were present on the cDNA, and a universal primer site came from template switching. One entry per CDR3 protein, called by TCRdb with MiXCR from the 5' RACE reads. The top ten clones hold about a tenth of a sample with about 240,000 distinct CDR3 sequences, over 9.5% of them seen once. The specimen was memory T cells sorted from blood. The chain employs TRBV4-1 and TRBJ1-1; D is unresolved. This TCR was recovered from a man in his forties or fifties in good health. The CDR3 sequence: CASSHTVWSGNTEAFF. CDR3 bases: TGCGCCAGCAGCCATACGGTGTGGTCAGGTAACACTGAAGCTTTCTTT.